This T cell receptor beta chain came from a study of neurological immune-mediated disorders. It was by 5'RACE with 10-nucleotide random UMIs that the cDNA was made. TCRdb ran MiXCR on the 5' RACE reads and lists one entry per CDR3 protein. The data show under 45,000 distinct CDR3 sequences, roughly a fifth seen once. Germline trimming cut 5 bases from V and 4 bases from J; bases unmatched to any gene: 11. This CDR3 region has 16 residues. Germline CDR1 reads MNHEY; CDR2 reads SMNVEV (reference sequence). For this clonotype: No antigen is known for it.

Study-level points and caveats: Expansion of TCR clones was greatest in HTLV-1-associated myelopathy and smallest in multiple sclerosis, where it fell below that of healthy controls.

Time point denoted: technical triplicate 3. Libraries used 2 million unsorted PBMCs kept frozen in RNAlater. Sequencing was performed on PBMCs. The chain joins TRBV27 to TRBJ2-5; 9 bases line up with TRBD1. This receptor was obtained from a man aged 60-69 years with HTLV-1-associated myelopathy (HAM/TSP). CDR3 loop: CASSPLDRGGGETQYF. For the CDR3, the DNA is TGTGCCAGCAGTCCCCTGGACAGGGGAGGTGGAGAGACCCAGTACTTC.